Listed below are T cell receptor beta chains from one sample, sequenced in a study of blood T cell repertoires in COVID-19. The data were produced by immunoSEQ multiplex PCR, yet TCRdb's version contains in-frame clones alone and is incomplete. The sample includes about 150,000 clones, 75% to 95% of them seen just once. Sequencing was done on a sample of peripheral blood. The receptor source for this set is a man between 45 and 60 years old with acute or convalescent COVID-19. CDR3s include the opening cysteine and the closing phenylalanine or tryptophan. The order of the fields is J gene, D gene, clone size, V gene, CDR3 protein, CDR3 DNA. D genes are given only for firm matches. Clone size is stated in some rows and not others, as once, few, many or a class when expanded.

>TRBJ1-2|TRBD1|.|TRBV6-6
CASSRQGYYGYTF
TGTGCCAGCAGCCGACAGGGCTACTATGGCTACACCTTC
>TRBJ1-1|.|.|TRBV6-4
CASSDLSNTEAFF
TGTGCCAGCAGTGACTTGAGCAACACTGAAGCTTTCTTT
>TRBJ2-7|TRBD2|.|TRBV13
CASSLSREGLHEQYF
TGTGCCAGCAGCTTAAGCCGGGAGGGCCTCCACGAGCAGTACTTC
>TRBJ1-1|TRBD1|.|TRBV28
CASSTGGGTEAFF
TGTGCCAGCAGCACAGGGGGTGGCACTGAAGCTTTCTTT
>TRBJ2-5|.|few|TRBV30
CAWGGWREETQYF
TGTGCCTGGGGCGGGTGGCGGGAAGAGACCCAGTACTTC
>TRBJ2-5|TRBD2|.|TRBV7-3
CASSIGTSGSETQYF
TGTGCCAGCAGCATAGGGACTAGCGGGAGTGAGACCCAGTACTTC
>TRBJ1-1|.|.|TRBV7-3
CASSLSTAAEAFF
TGTGCCAGCAGCTTATCCACGGCGGCTGAAGCTTTCTTT
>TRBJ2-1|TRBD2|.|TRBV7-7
CASSASGGAYNEQFF
TGTGCTAGCAGCGCAAGCGGGGGGGCTTACAATGAGCAGTTCTTC
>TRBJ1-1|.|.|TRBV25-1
CASRNARPVDTEAFF
TGTGCCAGCAGAAACGCCCGTCCGGTGGACACTGAAGCTTTCTTT
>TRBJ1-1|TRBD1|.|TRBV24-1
CATSDEQGEAFF
TGTGCCACCAGTGATGAACAGGGGGAAGCTTTCTTT
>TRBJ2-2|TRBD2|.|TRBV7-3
CASSLGSGRSTGELFF
TGTGCCAGCAGCTTAGGGAGCGGGAGAAGCACCGGGGAGCTGTTTTTT
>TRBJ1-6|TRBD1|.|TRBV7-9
CASSPSSGTGGFSPLHF
TGTGCCAGCAGCCCATCTTCCGGGACAGGGGGCTTTTCACCCCTCCACTTT
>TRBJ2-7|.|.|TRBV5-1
CASSLVAGAAYEQYF
TGCGCCAGCAGCTTGGTGGCAGGGGCAGCCTACGAGCAGTACTTC
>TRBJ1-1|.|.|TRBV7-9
CASSRTGRGNTEAFF
TGTGCCAGCAGCCGCACGGGGAGAGGGAACACTGAAGCTTTCTTT
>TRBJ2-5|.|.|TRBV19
CASSLGVFGETQYF
TGTGCCAGTAGTTTAGGGGTTTTCGGGGAGACCCAGTACTTC
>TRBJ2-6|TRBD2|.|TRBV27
CASSLSGLAGYSGANVLTF
TGTGCCAGCAGTTTATCAGGACTAGCGGGCTACTCCGGGGCCAACGTCCTGACTTTC
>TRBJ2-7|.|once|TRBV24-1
CATRGSGYEQYF
TGTGCCACCAGGGGGAGTGGGTACGAGCAGTACTTC
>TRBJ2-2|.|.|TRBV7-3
CASSLPGTGELFF
TGTGCCAGCAGCTTACCGGGCACCGGGGAGCTGTTTTTT
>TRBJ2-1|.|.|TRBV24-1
CATSDQSGLSYNEQFF
TGTGCCACCAGTGACCAGAGCGGGCTCTCCTACAATGAGCAGTTCTTC
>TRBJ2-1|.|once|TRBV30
CAWSDLGILASEQFF
TGTGCCTGGAGTGATCTCGGGATCCTCGCCAGTGAGCAGTTCTTC
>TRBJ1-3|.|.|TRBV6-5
CASSYSNAPSGNTIYF
TGTGCCAGCAGTTACTCGAACGCGCCCTCTGGAAACACCATATATTTT
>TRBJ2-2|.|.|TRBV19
CASSIVGQGKFGELFF
TGTGCCAGTAGTATAGTTGGGCAGGGCAAGTTCGGGGAGCTGTTTTTT
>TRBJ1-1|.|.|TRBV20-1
CIPSGGFEAFF
TGCATTCCTTCGGGGGGGTTTGAAGCTTTCTTT
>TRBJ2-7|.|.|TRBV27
CASSDVQGSHEQYF
TGTGCCAGCAGTGACGTCCAGGGGTCCCACGAGCAGTACTTC
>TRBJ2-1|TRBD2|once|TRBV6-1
CASSVIAGTSGRVGDKGQFF
TGTGCCAGCAGTGTCATCGCCGGGACTAGCGGGAGGGTGGGGGACAAAGGGCAGTTCTTC
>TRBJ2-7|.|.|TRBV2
CASSERGGEQYF
TGTGCCAGCAGTGAACGTGGCGGGGAGCAGTACTTC
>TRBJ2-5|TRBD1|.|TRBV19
CASRARTGSGETQYF
TGTGCCAGTAGAGCCCGGACAGGCTCAGGAGAGACCCAGTACTTC
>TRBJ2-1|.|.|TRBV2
CASNPGDYNEQFF
TGTGCCAGCAATCCCGGGGACTACAATGAGCAGTTCTTC
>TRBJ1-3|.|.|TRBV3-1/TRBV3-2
CASSQGTFSGNTIYF
TGTGCCAGCAGCCAAGGCACATTCTCTGGAAACACCATATATTTT
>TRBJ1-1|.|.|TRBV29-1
CSVVVLGGWREAFF
TGCAGCGTTGTTGTTTTGGGGGGTTGGAGGGAAGCTTTCTTT
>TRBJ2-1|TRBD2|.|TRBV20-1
CSASQGLAGGGEQFF
TGCAGTGCTAGTCAGGGACTAGCGGGAGGTGGTGAGCAGTTCTTC
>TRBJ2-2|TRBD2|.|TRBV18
CASSPLAGDTGELFF
TGTGCCAGCTCACCTTTGGCGGGAGATACCGGGGAGCTGTTTTTT
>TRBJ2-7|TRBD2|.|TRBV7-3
CASSLTREGPEQYF
TGTGCCAGCAGCTTAACGCGGGAGGGCCCCGAGCAGTACTTC
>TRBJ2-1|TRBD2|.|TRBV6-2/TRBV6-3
CAGGRRGGSEQFF
TGTGCCGGCGGCCGGCGGGGGGGCTCTGAGCAGTTCTTC
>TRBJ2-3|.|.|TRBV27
CASSPSRDIVDTQYF
TGTGCCAGCAGTCCGTCCCGGGACATTGTGGATACGCAGTATTTT